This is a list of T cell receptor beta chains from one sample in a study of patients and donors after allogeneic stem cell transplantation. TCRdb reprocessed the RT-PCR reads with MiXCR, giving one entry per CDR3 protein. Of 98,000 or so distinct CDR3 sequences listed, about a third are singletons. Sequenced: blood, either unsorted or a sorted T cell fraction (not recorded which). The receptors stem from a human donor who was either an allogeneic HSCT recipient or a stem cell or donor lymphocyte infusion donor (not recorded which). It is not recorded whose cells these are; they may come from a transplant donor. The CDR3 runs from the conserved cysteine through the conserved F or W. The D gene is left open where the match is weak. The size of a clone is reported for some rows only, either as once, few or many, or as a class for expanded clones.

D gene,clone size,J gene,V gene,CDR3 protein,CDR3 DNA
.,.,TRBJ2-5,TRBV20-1,CSASPSVEETQYF,TGCAGTGCTAGCCCTAGCGTTGAAGAGACCCAGTACTTC
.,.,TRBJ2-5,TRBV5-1,CASSFESWRETQYF,TGCGCCAGCAGCTTTGAAAGTTGGCGGGAGACCCAGTACTTC
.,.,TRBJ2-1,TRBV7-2,CASSSRSGGRQFF,TGTGCCAGCAGCTCCCGCTCGGGTGGCCGGCAGTTCTTC
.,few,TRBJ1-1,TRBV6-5,CASSYSRAALNTEAFF,TGTGCCAGCAGTTACTCGAGGGCGGCCCTGAACACTGAAGCTTTCTTT
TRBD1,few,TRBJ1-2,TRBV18,CASSPIDRGLGYTF,TGTGCCAGCTCACCAATCGACAGGGGGCTTGGCTACACCTTC
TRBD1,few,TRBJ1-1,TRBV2,CASDRDRGAMNTEAFF,TGTGCCAGCGATCGGGACAGGGGGGCTATGAACACTGAAGCTTTCTTT
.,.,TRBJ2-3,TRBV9,CASSVWSGSTDTQYF,TGTGCCAGCAGCGTCTGGAGCGGTAGCACAGATACGCAGTATTTT
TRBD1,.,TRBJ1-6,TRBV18,CASSRDRVYSPLHF,TGTGCCAGCTCAAGGGACAGAGTCTATTCACCCCTCCACTTT
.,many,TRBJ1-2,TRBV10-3,CAISESGGGYTF,TGTGCCATCAGTGAGTCGGGGGGCGGCTACACCTTC
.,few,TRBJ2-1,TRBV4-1,CASSREVGVSNEQFF,TGCGCCAGCAGCCGAGAGGTGGGGGTCTCGAATGAGCAGTTCTTC
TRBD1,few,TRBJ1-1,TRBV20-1,CSASRTGGFDTEAFF,TGCAGTGCTAGTAGAACAGGGGGCTTCGACACTGAAGCTTTCTTT
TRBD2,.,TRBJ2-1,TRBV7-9,CASARLAGSNEQFF,TGTGCCAGCGCTCGACTAGCGGGATCGAATGAGCAGTTCTTC
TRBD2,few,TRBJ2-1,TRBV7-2,CASSLHGGLVNEQFF,TGTGCCAGCAGCCTCCACGGGGGACTAGTCAATGAGCAGTTCTTC
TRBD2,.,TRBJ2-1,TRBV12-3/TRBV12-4,CASSLSSGTYNEQFF,TGTGCCAGCAGTTTATCTAGCGGGACCTACAATGAGCAGTTCTTC
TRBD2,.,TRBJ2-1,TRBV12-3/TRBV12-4,CASSLREGRDEQFF,TGTGCCAGCAGTTTGCGGGAGGGCCGCGATGAGCAGTTCTTC
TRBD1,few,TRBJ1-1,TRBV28,CASSRDRAAFF,TGTGCCAGCAGCCGGGACAGGGCCGCTTTCTTT
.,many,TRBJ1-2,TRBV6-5,CASSYVARQGLRYGYTF,TGTGCCAGCAGTTACGTGGCCCGTCAAGGGCTTCGCTATGGCTACACCTTC
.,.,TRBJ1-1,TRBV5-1,CASSLGQGREAFF,TGCGCCAGCAGCTTGGGGCAGGGGCGAGAAGCTTTCTTT
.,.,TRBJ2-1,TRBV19,CASSIPGYPAGEQFF,TGTGCCAGTAGTATCCCGGGCTATCCGGCGGGAGAGCAGTTCTTC
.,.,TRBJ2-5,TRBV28,CASTRAGGGETQYF,TGTGCCAGCACCCGGGCGGGTGGAGGGGAGACCCAGTACTTC
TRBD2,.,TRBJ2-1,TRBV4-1,CASSQETSGSLNEQFF,TGCGCCAGCAGCCAGGAGACTAGCGGGAGTTTGAATGAGCAGTTCTTC
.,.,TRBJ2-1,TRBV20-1,CSALPRDEQFF,TGCAGTGCGCTACCTAGGGATGAGCAGTTCTTC
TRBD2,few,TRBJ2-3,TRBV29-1,CSVALAAKSTDTQYF,TGCAGCGTTGCCCTAGCGGCAAAAAGCACAGATACGCAGTATTTT
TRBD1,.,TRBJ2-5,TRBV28,CASSTWHRGQETQYF,TGTGCCAGCAGTACATGGCACAGGGGCCAAGAGACCCAGTACTTC
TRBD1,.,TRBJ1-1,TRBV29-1,CSVRTGRVTEAFF,TGCAGCGTCCGGACAGGGAGGGTCACTGAAGCTTTCTTT
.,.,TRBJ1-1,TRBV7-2,CASSPSGQFNTEAFF,TGTGCCAGCAGCCCCTCAGGACAGTTTAACACTGAAGCTTTCTTT
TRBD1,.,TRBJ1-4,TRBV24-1,CATSERGQGEKLFF,TGTGCCACCAGTGAGCGCGGACAGGGCGAAAAACTGTTTTTT
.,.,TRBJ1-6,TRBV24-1,CATSEDPNSPLHF,TGTGCCACCAGTGAGGACCCCAATTCACCCCTCCACTTT
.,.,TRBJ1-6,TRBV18,CASSPQGVANSPLHF,TGTGCCAGCTCACCGCAGGGAGTCGCGAATTCACCCCTCCACTTT
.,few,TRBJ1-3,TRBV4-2,CASSQGVRTVSGNTIYF,TGTGCCAGCAGCCAAGGGGTGAGGACAGTCTCTGGAAACACCATATATTTT
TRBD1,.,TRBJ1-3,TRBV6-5,CASSPQGAYGNTIYF,TGTGCCAGCAGTCCGCAGGGGGCGTACGGAAACACCATATATTTT
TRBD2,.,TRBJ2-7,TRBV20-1,CSADTSGSYYEQYF,TGCAGTGCGGATACTAGCGGGAGTTACTACGAGCAGTACTTC
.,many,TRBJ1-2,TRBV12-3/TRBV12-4,CASSLWGNGYGYTF,TGTGCCAGCAGCCTGTGGGGAAACGGCTATGGCTACACCTTC
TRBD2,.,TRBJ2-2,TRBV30,CAWRGTSGNANTGELFF,TGTGCCTGGAGGGGGACTAGCGGGAATGCGAACACCGGGGAGCTGTTTTTT
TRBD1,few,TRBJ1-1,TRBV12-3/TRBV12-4,CASSLGTGPNTEAFF,TGTGCCAGCAGTTTAGGGACAGGGCCGAACACTGAAGCTTTCTTT
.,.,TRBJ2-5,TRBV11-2,CASSLTAGRSETQYF,TGTGCCAGCAGCTTAACGGCAGGCCGATCCGAGACCCAGTACTTC
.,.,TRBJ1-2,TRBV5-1,CASSRDTYYGYTF,TGCGCCAGCAGTCGGGACACCTACTATGGCTACACCTTC
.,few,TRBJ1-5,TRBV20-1,CSARRDGDQPQHF,TGCAGTGCTAGGCGGGACGGTGATCAGCCCCAGCATTTT
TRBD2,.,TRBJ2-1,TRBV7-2,CASSLAWRLAGLDEQFF,TGTGCCAGCAGCTTAGCGTGGCGACTAGCGGGCTTGGATGAGCAGTTCTTC
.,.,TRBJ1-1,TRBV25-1,CASAGFTEAFF,TGTGCCAGCGCCGGCTTCACTGAAGCTTTCTTT
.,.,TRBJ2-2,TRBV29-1,CSVGYAGLNTGELFF,TGCAGCGTTGGGTATGCAGGCCTGAACACCGGGGAGCTGTTTTTT
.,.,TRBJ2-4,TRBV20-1,CSARVGIGKNIQYF,TGCAGTGCTAGAGTGGGTATAGGCAAAAACATTCAGTACTTC
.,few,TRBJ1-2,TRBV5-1,CASRPGGDDGYTF,TGCGCCAGCCGCCCCGGGGGCGATGACGGCTACACCTTC
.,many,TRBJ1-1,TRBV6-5,CASSRGWDTEAFF,TGTGCCAGCAGTCGTGGCTGGGACACTGAAGCTTTCTTT
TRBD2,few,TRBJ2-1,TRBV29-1,CSVGLGIEQFF,TGCAGCGTAGGACTAGGAATTGAGCAGTTCTTC
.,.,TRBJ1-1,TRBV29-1,CSVQGRLMNTEAFF,TGCAGCGTTCAGGGCCGACTCATGAACACTGAAGCTTTCTTT